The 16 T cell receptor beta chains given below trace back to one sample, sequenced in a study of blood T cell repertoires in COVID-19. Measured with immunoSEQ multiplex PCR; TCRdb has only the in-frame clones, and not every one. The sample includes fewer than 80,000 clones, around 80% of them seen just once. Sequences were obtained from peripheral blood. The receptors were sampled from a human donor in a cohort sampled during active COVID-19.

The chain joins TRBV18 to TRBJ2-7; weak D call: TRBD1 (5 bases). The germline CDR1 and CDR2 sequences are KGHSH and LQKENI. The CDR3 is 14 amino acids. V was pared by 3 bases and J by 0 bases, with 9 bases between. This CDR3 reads CASSPDTFSYEQYF. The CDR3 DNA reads TGTGCCAGCTCACCGGACACGTTCTCCTACGAGCAGTACTTC.

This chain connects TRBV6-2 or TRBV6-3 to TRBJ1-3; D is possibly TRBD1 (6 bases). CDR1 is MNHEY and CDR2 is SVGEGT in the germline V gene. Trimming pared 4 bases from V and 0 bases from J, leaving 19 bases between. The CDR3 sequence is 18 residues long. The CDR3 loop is CASSSPPGLGASGNTIYF. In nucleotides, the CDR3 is TGTGCCAGCAGTTCACCTCCCGGACTGGGGGCCTCTGGAAACACCATATATTTT.

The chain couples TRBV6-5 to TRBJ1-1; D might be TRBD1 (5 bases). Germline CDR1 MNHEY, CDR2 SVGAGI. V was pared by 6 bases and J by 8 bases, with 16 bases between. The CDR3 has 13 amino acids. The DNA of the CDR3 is TGTGCCAGCAGCTCGGGGGGAACACTGGAAGCTTTCTTT. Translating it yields CASSSGGTLEAFF.

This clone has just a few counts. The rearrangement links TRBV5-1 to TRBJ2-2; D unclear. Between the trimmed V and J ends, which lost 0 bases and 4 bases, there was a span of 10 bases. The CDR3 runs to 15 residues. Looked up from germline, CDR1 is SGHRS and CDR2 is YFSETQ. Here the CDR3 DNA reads TGCGCCAGCAGCTTGGAGTCTTCTACCACCGGGGAGCTGTTTTTT. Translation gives CASSLESSTTGELFF.

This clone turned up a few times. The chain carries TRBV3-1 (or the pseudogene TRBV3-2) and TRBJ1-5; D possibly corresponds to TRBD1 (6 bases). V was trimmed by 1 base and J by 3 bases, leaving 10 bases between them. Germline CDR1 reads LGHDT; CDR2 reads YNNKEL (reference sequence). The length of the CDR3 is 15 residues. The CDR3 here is CASSQGQAFNQPQHF. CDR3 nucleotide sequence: TGTGCCAGCAGCCAAGGACAGGCGTTCAATCAGCCCCAGCATTTT.

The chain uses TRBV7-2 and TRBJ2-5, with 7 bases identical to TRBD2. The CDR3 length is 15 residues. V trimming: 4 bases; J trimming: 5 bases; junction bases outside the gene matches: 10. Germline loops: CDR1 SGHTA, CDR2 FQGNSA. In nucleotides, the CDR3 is TGTGCCAGCAGCTACGGGACTACCGGCCGGGAGACCCAGTACTTC. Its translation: CASSYGTTGRETQYF. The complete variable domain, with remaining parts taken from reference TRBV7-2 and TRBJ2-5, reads GAGVSQSPSNKVTEKGKDVELRCDPISGHTALYWYRQSLGQGLEFLIYFQGNSAPDKSGLPSDRFSAERTGGSVSTLTIQRTQQEDSAVYLCASSYGTTGRETQYFGPGTRLLVL.

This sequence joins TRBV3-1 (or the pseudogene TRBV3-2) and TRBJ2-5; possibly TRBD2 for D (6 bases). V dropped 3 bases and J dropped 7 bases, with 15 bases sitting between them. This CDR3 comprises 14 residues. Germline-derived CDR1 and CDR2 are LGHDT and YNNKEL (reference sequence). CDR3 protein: CASSQKGGKGTQYF. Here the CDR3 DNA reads TGTGCCAGCAGCCAGAAAGGAGGGAAGGGGACCCAGTACTTC.

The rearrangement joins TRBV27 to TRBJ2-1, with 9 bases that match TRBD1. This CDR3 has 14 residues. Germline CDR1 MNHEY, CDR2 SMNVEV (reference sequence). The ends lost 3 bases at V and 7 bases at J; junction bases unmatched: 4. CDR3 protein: CASSFGTGLNEQFF. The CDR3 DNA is TGTGCCAGCAGTTTTGGGACAGGGTTGAATGAGCAGTTCTTC.

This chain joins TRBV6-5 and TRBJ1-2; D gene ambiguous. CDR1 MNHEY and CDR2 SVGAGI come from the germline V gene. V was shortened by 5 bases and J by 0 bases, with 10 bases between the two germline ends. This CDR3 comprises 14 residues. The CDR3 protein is CASSNNRANYGYTF. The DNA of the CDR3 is TGTGCCAGCAGTAACAACAGAGCTAACTATGGCTACACCTTC.

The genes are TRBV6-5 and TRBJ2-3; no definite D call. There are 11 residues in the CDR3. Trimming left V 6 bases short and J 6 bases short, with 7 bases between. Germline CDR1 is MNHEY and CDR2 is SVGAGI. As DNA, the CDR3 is TGTGCCAGCAGCGCCCGGGATACGCAGTATTTT. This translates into CASSARDTQYF.

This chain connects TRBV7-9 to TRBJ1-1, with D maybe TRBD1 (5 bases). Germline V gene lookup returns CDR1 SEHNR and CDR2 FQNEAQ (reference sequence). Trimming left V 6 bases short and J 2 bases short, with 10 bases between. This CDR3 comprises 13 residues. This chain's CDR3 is CASSPDSNTEAFF. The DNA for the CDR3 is TGTGCCAGCAGTCCCGACAGCAACACTGAAGCTTTCTTT.

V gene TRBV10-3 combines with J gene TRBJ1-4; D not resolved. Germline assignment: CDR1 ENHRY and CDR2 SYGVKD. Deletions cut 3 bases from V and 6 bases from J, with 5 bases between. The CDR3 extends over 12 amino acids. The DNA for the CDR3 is TGTGCCATCAGTGATCGAGATGAAAAACTGTTTTTT. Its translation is CAISDRDEKLFF.

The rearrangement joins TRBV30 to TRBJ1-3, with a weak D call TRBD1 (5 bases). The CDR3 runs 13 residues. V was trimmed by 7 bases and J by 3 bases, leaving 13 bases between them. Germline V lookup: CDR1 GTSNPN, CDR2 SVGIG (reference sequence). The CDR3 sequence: CASKPDIGNTIYF. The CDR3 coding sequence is TGTGCCTCAAAGCCGGACATTGGAAACACCATATATTTT.

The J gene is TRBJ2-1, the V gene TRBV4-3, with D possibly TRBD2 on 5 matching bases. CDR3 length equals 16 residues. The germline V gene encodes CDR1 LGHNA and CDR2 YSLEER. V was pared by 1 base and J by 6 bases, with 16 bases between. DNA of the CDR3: TGCGCCAGCAGCCAAGGGTTCCGAGGGTGGGGCAATGAGCAGTTCTTC. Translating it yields CASSQGFRGWGNEQFF.

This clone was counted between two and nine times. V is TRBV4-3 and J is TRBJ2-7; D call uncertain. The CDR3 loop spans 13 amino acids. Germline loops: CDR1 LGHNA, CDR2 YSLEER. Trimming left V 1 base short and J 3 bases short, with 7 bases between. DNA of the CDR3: TGCGCCAGCAGCCAAGGGCCGGGCTACGAGCAGTACTTC. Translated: CASSQGPGYEQYF.

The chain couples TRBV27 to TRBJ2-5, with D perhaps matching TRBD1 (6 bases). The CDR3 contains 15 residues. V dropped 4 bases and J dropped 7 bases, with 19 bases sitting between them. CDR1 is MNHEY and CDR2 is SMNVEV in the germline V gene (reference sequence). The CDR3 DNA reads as TGTGCCAGCAGTTCAAACAGGGCCGGCGGCGTGACCCAGTACTTC. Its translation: CASSSNRAGGVTQYF.